The clone carrying this T cell receptor (beta chain) was seen only a few times. Its antigen is as yet unknown. Only healthy Caucasians were enrolled as donors. This sample stems from a study of identical twins. Findings and caveats of the study: For cord blood, abundant beta clonotypes had fewer insertions, unlike memory repertoires, which showed none.

TCRdb reanalysed the 5' RACE reads using MiXCR and keeps one entry per CDR3 protein. The repertoire holds fewer than 800,000 distinct CDR3 sequences, with about 7.6% as singletons. This same sample was also part of a study on yellow fever vaccine responses in identical twins.

The sequenced material came from PBMCs. The receptor comes from a woman aged 18 to 35 in good health.

For the CDR3, the DNA is TGCGCCAGCAGCCCCCTTGATCGAGGCGGGGCAGATACGCAGTATTTT. This codes for CASSPLDRGGADTQYF. This sequence joins TRBV4-1 and TRBJ2-3; tentative D call: TRBD2 (6 bases). V lost 4 bases, J lost 4 bases, and 18 bases lay in between. CDR3 size: 16 residues. Germline CDR1 and CDR2: MGHRA and YSYEKL.